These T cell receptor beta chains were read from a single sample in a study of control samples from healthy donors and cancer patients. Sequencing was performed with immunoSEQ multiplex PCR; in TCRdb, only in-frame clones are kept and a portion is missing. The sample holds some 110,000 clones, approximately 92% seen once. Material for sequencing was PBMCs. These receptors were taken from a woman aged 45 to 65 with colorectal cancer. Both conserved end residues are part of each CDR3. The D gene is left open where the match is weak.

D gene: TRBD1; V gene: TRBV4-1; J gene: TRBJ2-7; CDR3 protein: CASSQRTGSPYEQYF; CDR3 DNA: TGCGCCAGCAGCCAACGGACAGGCTCTCCCTACGAGCAGTACTTC
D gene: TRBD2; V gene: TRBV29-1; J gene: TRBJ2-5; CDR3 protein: CSVDKAGETQYF; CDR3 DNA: TGCAGCGTTGACAAAGCGGGGGAGACCCAGTACTTC
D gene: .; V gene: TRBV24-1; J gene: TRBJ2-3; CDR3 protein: CATSDWSQDTQYF; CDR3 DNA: TGTGCCACCAGTGATTGGTCGCAGGATACGCAGTATTTT
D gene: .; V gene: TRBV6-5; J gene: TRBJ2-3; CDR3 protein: CASSPQGGLTDTQYF; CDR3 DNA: TGTGCCAGCAGTCCCCAGGGGGGACTCACAGATACGCAGTATTTT
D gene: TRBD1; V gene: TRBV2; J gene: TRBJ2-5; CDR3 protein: CASSRDRGRQETQYF; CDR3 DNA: TGTGCCAGCAGCCGGGACAGGGGGCGCCAAGAGACCCAGTACTTC
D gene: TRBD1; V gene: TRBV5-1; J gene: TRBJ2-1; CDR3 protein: CASSFMTGVDEQFF; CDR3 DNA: TGCGCCAGCAGCTTCATGACAGGGGTCGATGAGCAGTTCTTC
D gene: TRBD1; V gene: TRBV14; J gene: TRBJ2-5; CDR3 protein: CASSQKRGQGGRQETQYF; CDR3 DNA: TGTGCCAGCAGCCAAAAAAGGGGACAGGGTGGCCGTCAAGAGACCCAGTACTTC
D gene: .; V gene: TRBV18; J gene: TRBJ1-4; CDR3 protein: CASSYGYNWGLFF; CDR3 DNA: TGTGCCAGCTCATATGGATACAACTGGGGACTGTTTTTT
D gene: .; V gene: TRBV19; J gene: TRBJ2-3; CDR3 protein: CASSKYRVNTDTQYF; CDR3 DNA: TGTGCCAGTAGTAAATACAGGGTAAACACAGATACGCAGTATTTT
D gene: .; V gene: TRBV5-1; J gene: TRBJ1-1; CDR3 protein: CASSLAGTWGSTEAFF; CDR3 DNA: TGCGCCAGCAGCTTGGCCGGGACTTGGGGGTCGACCGAAGCTTTCTTT
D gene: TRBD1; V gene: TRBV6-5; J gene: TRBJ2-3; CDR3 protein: CASWGDRGLDTQYF; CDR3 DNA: TGTGCCAGTTGGGGGGACAGGGGGCTTGATACGCAGTATTTT
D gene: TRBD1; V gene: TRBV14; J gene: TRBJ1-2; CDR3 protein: CASSQGGQGPYGYTF; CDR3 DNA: TGTGCCAGCAGCCAAGGCGGACAGGGGCCCTATGGCTACACCTTC
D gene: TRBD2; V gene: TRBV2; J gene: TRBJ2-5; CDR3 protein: CASSVAGGQRTQYF; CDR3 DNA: TGTGCCAGCAGTGTGGCGGGAGGGCAGCGGACCCAGTACTTC
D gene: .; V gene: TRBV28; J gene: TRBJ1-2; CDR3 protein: CASSLPPGGPYGYTF; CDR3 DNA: TGTGCCAGCAGTTTACCCCCCGGGGGTCCTTATGGCTACACCTTC
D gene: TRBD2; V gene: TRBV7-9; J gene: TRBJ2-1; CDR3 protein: CASSQPFTVAGTTYNEQFF; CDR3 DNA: TGTGCCAGCAGTCAACCCTTTACCGTAGCGGGAACCACCTACAATGAGCAGTTCTTC
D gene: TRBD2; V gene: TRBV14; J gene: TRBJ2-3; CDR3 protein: CASSQEWLAGGGDTQYF; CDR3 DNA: TGTGCCAGCAGCCAAGAATGGCTAGCGGGGGGCGGCGATACGCAGTATTTT
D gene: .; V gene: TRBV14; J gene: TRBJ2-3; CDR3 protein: CASSRAVASTDTQYF; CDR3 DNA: TGTGCCAGCAGCCGAGCGGTAGCTAGCACAGATACGCAGTATTTT
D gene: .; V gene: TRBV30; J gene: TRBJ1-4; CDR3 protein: CAWSVGGGGEKLFF; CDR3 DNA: TGTGCCTGGAGTGTCGGGGGAGGAGGGGAAAAACTGTTTTTT
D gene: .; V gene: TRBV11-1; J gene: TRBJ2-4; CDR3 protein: CASSFGRGEGNIQYF; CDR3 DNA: TGTGCCAGCAGCTTTGGCAGGGGGGAGGGAAACATTCAGTACTTC
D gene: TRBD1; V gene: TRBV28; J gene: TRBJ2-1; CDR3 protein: CASKNLRTGRLNEQFF; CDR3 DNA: TGTGCCAGCAAAAACCTTAGGACAGGAAGACTGAATGAGCAGTTCTTC